One and the same sample provided the 20 T cell receptor beta chains below, sequenced in a study of cytotoxic CD8 clonotypes in ibrutinib-treated CLL. Clones were sequenced by immunoSEQ multiplex PCR, and TCRdb holds only the in-frame ones, with some missing. The sample has around 310,000 clones, around four fifths seen once; the top ten hold 6.7%. The source was PBMCs, collected before ibrutinib treatment. The source of these receptors is a human donor with chronic lymphocytic leukemia.

CDR3 in amino acids: CASRGGRDSSSYNEQFF. CDR3 sequence (DNA): TGTGCCAGCAGAGGCGGGAGGGATAGTAGCTCCTACAATGAGCAGTTCTTC. This sequence joins TRBV2 and TRBJ2-1, with 9 bases lining up with TRBD2. This CDR3 is 17 amino acids long. Germline CDR1 reads SNHLY; CDR2 reads FYNNEI. With V trimmed by 6 bases and J by 0 bases, 9 bases remained unmatched.

The sample holds a few counts of this clone. The chain uses TRBV5-1 and TRBJ2-1; TRBD2 agrees at 10 bases. Germline values: CDR1 SGHRS, CDR2 YFSETQ. Unmatched junction bases numbered 2, after V lost 2 bases and J lost 3 bases. The CDR3 consists of 15 residues. The CDR3 protein is CASSFGTSVYNEQFF. For the CDR3, the DNA is TGCGCCAGCAGCTTTGGGACTAGCGTCTACAATGAGCAGTTCTTC.

This chain joins TRBV7-2 and TRBJ2-3; 9 bases fit TRBD1. V lost 4 bases to trimming and J lost 1 base; unmatched junction nucleotides: 0. Germline CDR1 reads SGHTA; CDR2 reads FQGNSA. The CDR3 is 14 amino acids. DNA for the CDR3: TGTGCCAGCAGCTGGGACAGGGGCACAGATACGCAGTATTTT. Translating gives CASSWDRGTDTQYF.

The rearrangement links TRBV4-1 to TRBJ2-1; 10 positions agree with TRBD1. With 2 bases clipped from V and 2 bases from J, the junction kept 6 bases outside the gene matches. The germline CDR1 and CDR2 sequences are MGHRA and YSYEKL. The CDR3 extends over 17 amino acids. This CDR3 reads CASSQPSGTGAYNEQFF. Here the CDR3 DNA reads TGCGCCAGCAGCCAACCCTCGGGGACAGGGGCCTACAATGAGCAGTTCTTC.

V gene TRBV6-1 combines with J gene TRBJ2-1, with 8 bases that match TRBD2. Germline V gene lookup returns CDR1 MNHNS and CDR2 SASEGT. V gave up 3 bases and J gave up 8 bases; unmatched junction bases: 9. The CDR3 consists of 15 residues. Here the CDR3 DNA reads TGTGCCAGCAGTGAGCCGGGACTAGGGCTCTATGAGCAGTTCTTC. It encodes CASSEPGLGLYEQFF.

The J gene is TRBJ2-7, the V gene TRBV7-2, with TRBD2 matching 7 bases. Per the germline V gene, CDR1 is SGHTA and CDR2 is FQGNSA. The trim removed 8 bases at V and 4 bases at J, leaving 14 bases unmatched. The CDR3 spans 15 residues. CDR3 in DNA: TGTGCCAGCTCCACCGCGGGAGACCCCCTTTACGAGCAGTACTTC. Translation gives CASSTAGDPLYEQYF.

The J gene is TRBJ1-1, the V gene TRBV7-9, with D perhaps matching TRBD1 (5 bases). There are 16 residues in the CDR3. Germline V gene lookup returns CDR1 SEHNR and CDR2 FQNEAQ (reference sequence). V lost 6 bases and J 1 base, leaving 18 bases between the germline ends. CDR3 in DNA: TGTGCCAGCAGTAGACTGGAGGACACCCCGAACACTGAAGCTTTCTTT. Amino acids: CASSRLEDTPNTEAFF.

This clone was seen a single time. This rearrangement joins TRBV19 to TRBJ2-2, with TRBD2 matching 13 bases. The CDR3 is made up of 19 amino acids. CDR1 and CDR2 from the germline V gene are LNHDA and SQIVND (reference sequence). With V trimmed by 2 bases and J by 2 bases, 8 bases remained unmatched. The CDR3 sequence: CASSIYPGLAGINTGELFF. The CDR3 coding sequence is TGTGCCAGTAGTATATATCCGGGACTAGCGGGGATCAACACCGGGGAGCTGTTTTTT.

This clone was counted only a few times. The chain couples TRBV11-1 to TRBJ1-1; TRBD1 matches 8 bases. Germline CDR1 is SGHAT and CDR2 is FQDESV (reference sequence). CDR3 length: 17 residues. The V gene end was trimmed by 5 bases and the J gene end by 5 bases; junction bases not matched to a gene: 16. The CDR3 protein is CASSPRQGRSVRTEAFF. The CDR3 DNA reads TGTGCCAGCAGCCCACGACAGGGGCGCTCGGTGCGGACTGAAGCTTTCTTT.

The chain carries TRBV11-2 and TRBJ2-7; 11 nucleotides align to TRBD2. This CDR3 comprises 16 residues. The germline V gene has CDR1 SGHAT and CDR2 FQNNGV. The V gene end was trimmed by 5 bases and the J gene end by 3 bases; junction bases not matched to a gene: 9. In DNA, the CDR3 is TGTGCCAGCAGCCCGGCCGGGACTAGCGGATTCTACGAGCAGTACTTC. Translation gives CASSPAGTSGFYEQYF.

The chain uses TRBV30 and TRBJ2-5, with 7 nucleotides matching TRBD2. The CDR3 runs to 14 residues. V trimming: 5 bases; J trimming: 4 bases; junction bases outside the gene matches: 10. Germline CDR1 is GTSNPN and CDR2 is SVGIG (reference sequence). CDR3: CAWGTRDYRETQYF. The CDR3 DNA follows: TGTGCCTGGGGCACCCGGGACTATAGAGAGACCCAGTACTTC.

The chain joins TRBV29-1 to TRBJ2-1; TRBD2 matches 12 bases. J lost 7 bases, V lost 2 bases, and 6 bases had no gene match. The CDR3 has 15 amino acids. CDR1 and CDR2 (germline): SQVTM, ANQGSEA. The CDR3 reads CSVEKTSGSRNEQFF. DNA for the CDR3: TGCAGCGTTGAAAAGACTAGCGGGAGCAGAAATGAGCAGTTCTTC.

The rearrangement uses TRBV5-1 and TRBJ2-4, with no clear D. Germline V CDR1 and CDR2: SGHRS, YFSETQ. The CDR3 sequence is 14 residues long. The V end lost 0 bases, the J end lost 5 bases, and 9 bases lay between the germline ends. The CDR3 loop is CASSLVPGENIQYF. The CDR3 DNA is TGCGCCAGCAGCTTGGTACCAGGCGAAAACATTCAGTACTTC.

The rearrangement uses TRBV2 and TRBJ1-2; TRBD1 matches at 11 bases. Germline CDR1 reads SNHLY; CDR2 reads FYNNEI. The length of the CDR3 is 15 residues. After removal of 6 bases from V and 2 bases from J, the junction contained 5 bases not matched to a gene. CDR3 DNA sequence: TGTGCCAGCAGCCCCTGGGACAGGGGGAACTATGGCTACACCTTC. This encodes CASSPWDRGNYGYTF.

This sequence joins TRBV5-1 and TRBJ2-5; TRBD1 is a possible D gene (5 bases). Germline V gene sequence: CDR1 SGHRS, CDR2 YFSETQ. With 0 bases removed from V and 4 bases from J, the gap between germline ends came to 10 bases. CDR3 size: 14 residues. For the CDR3, the DNA is TGCGCCAGCAGCTTGGAAAGGCAGGGAGAGACCCAGTACTTC. Translated, it gives CASSLERQGETQYF. The full variable domain, with the rest looked up from reference TRBV5-1 and TRBJ2-5, is KAGVTQTPRYLIKTRGQQVTLSCSPISGHRSVSWYQQTPGQGLQFLFEYFSETQRNKGNFPGRFSGRQFSNSRSEMNVSTLELGDSALYLCASSLERQGETQYFGPGTRLLVL.

This clone was seen a handful of times. This rearrangement joins TRBV7-9 to TRBJ1-4; D gene uncertain. The germline V and J ends were trimmed by 5 bases and 0 bases, with 10 bases remaining between them. The length of the CDR3 is 15 residues. Germline values: CDR1 SEHNR, CDR2 FQNEAQ (reference sequence). CDR3 sequence: CASSGYGATNEKLFF. As DNA, the CDR3 is TGTGCCAGCAGCGGCTACGGTGCAACTAATGAAAAACTGTTTTTT.

This rearrangement joins TRBV28 to TRBJ2-7, with 9 bases fitting TRBD2. In germline, CDR1 is MDHEN, CDR2 SYDVKM. The ends lost 4 bases at V and 3 bases at J; junction bases unmatched: 4. The length of the CDR3 is 14 residues. The CDR3: CASSSGTSSYEQYF. DNA for the CDR3: TGTGCCAGCAGTTCAGGGACTAGCAGCTACGAGCAGTACTTC.

The genes are TRBV6-5 and TRBJ2-7; tentatively, D is TRBD1 (5 bases). Germline V CDR1 and CDR2: MNHEY, SVGAGI. This CDR3 has 11 amino acids. Trimming cost V 8 bases and J 5 bases, with 10 bases left between them. The CDR3 sequence is CASGASHEQYF. The CDR3 DNA follows: TGTGCCAGCGGGGCCAGCCACGAGCAGTACTTC.

The chain carries TRBV7-9 and TRBJ1-1; D is unresolved. Germline values: CDR1 SEHNR, CDR2 FQNEAQ (reference sequence). CDR3 size: 13 residues. Trimming left V 0 bases short and J 1 base short, with 3 bases between. CDR3 in amino acids: CASSLAANTEAFF. The CDR3 DNA is TGTGCCAGCAGCTTAGCAGCGAACACTGAAGCTTTCTTT.

The chain employs TRBV5-1 and TRBJ2-7, with a possible D match to TRBD2 (6 bases). This CDR3 is built from 14 residues. CDR1 is SGHRS and CDR2 is YFSETQ in the germline V gene. Deletions cut 6 bases from V and 2 bases from J, with 15 bases between. CDR3 residues: CASNPRGGTYEQYF. DNA for the CDR3: TGCGCCAGCAATCCTCGGGGAGGTACCTACGAGCAGTACTTC.